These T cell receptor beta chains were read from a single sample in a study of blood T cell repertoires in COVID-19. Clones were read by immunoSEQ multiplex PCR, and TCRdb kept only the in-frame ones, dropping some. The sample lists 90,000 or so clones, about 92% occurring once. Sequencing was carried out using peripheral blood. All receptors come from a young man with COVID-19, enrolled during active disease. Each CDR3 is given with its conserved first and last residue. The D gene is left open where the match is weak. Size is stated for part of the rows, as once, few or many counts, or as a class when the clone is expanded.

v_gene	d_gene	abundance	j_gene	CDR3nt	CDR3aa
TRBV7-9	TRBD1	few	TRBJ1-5	TGTGCCAGCAGCCCGGACAGGGCGGGCAATCAGCCCCAGCATTTT	CASSPDRAGNQPQHF
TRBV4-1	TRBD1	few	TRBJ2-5	TGCGCCAGCAGCCAGGACAGGGATGAGACCCAGTACTTC	CASSQDRDETQYF
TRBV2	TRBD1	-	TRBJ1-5	TGTGCCAGCAGTCGGGACAGTAGCAATCAGCCCCAGCATTTT	CASSRDSSNQPQHF
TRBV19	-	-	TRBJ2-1	TGTGCCAGTAGTGTGACGGTTGCTAGCTCCTACAATGAGCAGTTCTTC	CASSVTVASSYNEQFF
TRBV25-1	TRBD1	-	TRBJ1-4	TGTGCCAGCGGGGGGAGCCTGGGACAGGGGAGCGAAAAACTGTTTTTT	CASGGSLGQGSEKLFF
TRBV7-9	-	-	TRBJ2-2	TGTGCCAGCACCCCGGGGACCGGGGAGCTGTTTTTT	CASTPGTGELFF
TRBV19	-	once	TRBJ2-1	TGTGCCACCACCCGGACGGGAACCTTGTGGAATGAGCAGTTCTTC	CATTRTGTLWNEQFF
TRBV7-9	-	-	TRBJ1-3	TGTGCCAGCAGCTTAGCGTCCGCGAGGAGAGGAAACACCATATATTTT	CASSLASARRGNTIYF
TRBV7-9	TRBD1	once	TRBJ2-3	TGTGCCAGCAGCACCCAGGACAGGGTCCGGACGCAGTATTTT	CASSTQDRVRTQYF
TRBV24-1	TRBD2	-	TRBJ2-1	TGTGCCACAGTAGCGGGCCCTTCCTACAATGAGCAGTTCTTC	CATVAGPSYNEQFF
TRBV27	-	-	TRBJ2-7	TGTGCCAGCAGCCCCCACAGCCACTACGAGCAGTACTTC	CASSPHSHYEQYF
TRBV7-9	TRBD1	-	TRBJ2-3	TGTGCCAGCAGCGGGGGACAGGGCGCCACAGATACGCAGTATTTT	CASSGGQGATDTQYF
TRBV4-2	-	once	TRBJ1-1	TGTGCCAGCAGCCAAGGACAGTCCCAAAACACTGAAGCTTTCTTT	CASSQGQSQNTEAFF
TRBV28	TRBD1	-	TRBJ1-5	TGTGCCAGCAGCTCCACAGGGGGACGCAATCAGCCCCAGCATTTT	CASSSTGGRNQPQHF
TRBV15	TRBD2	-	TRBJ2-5	TGTGCCACCAGCAGAGATCTGTCGGGGGAACGCGGGGGGACCCAGTACTTC	CATSRDLSGERGGTQYF
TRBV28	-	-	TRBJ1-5	TGTGCCAGCAGTGCCAGTGGGGGGGGCAATCAGCCCCAGCATTTT	CASSASGGGNQPQHF
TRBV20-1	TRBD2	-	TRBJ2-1	TGCAGTGCTAGTCGGGGGGACCCCCCCTCCTACAATGAGCAGTTCTTC	CSASRGDPPSYNEQFF
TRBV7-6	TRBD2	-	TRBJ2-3	TGTGCCAGCAGCTTAAGGGGACTAGCGGGAGGGTCGGGGAGCACAGATACGCAGTATTTT	CASSLRGLAGGSGSTDTQYF
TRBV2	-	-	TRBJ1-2	TGTGCCAGCAGTGAAAGTGGGGGGGCTAACTATGGCTACACCTTC	CASSESGGANYGYTF
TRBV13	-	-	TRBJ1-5	TGTGCCAGCAGCTTCGGGAATCAGCCCCAGCATTTT	CASSFGNQPQHF
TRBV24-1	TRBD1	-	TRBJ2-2	TGTGCCACCAGTGATTGGGACAGGAACACCGGGGAGCTGTTTTTT	CATSDWDRNTGELFF
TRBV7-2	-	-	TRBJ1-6	TGTGCCAGCAGCTTAGCTCCGGGGGATAATTCACCCCTCCACTTT	CASSLAPGDNSPLHF
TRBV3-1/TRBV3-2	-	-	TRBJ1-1	TGTGCCAGCAGCCTTCCCGCGGGTGTCGGCACTGAAGCTTTCTTT	CASSLPAGVGTEAFF
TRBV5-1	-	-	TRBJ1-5	TGCGCCAGCAGCTTATCAGGGGGCAATCAGCCCCAGCATTTT	CASSLSGGNQPQHF
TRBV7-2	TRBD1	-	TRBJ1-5	TGTGCCAGCAGCTCCCTCTCCCTGACAGGGAGCAATCAGCCCCAGCATTTT	CASSSLSLTGSNQPQHF
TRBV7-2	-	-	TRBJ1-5	TGTGCCAGCAGCTGGGGGAGGGGGGGCAATCAGCCCCAGCATTTT	CASSWGRGGNQPQHF
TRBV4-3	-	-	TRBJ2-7	TGCGCCAGCAGCCAAGATCCGGATAGCCGACCCTACGAGCAGTACTTC	CASSQDPDSRPYEQYF
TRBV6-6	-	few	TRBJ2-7	TGTGCCAGCAGTGAGCCTCGGGACGAGCAGTACTTC	CASSEPRDEQYF
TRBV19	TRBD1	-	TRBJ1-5	TGTGCCAGTACTCCGAGGGACAGGTCTGACAATCAGCCCCAGCATTTT	CASTPRDRSDNQPQHF
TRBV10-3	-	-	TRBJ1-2	TGTGCCATCAGTGAGTCGAATCGGGGAACGGACTACACCTTC	CAISESNRGTDYTF
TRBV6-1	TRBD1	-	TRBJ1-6	TGTGCCAGCAGTGGGGACAGGGGTAAGGATAATTCACCCCTCCACTTT	CASSGDRGKDNSPLHF
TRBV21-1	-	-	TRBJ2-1	TGTGCCAGCAGCAAAGGAATTCCGGGATCCAACTACAATGAGCAGTTCTTC	CASSKGIPGSNYNEQFF
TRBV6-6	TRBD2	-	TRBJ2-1	TGTGCCAGCAGTTACTCTGCGGGAGTATCGGCTGAGCAGTTCTTC	CASSYSAGVSAEQFF
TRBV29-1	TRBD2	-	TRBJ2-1	TGCAGCGTTGGGGCGGGAGGGCCTTTTAATGAGCAGTTCTTC	CSVGAGGPFNEQFF
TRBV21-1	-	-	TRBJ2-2	TGTGCCAGCAGCTTCCGACAGGGACCCACCGGGGAGCTGTTTTTT	CASSFRQGPTGELFF
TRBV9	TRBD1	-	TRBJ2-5	TGTGCCAGCAGCGCGGGGACAGGGGGAGAGACCCAGTACTTC	CASSAGTGGETQYF
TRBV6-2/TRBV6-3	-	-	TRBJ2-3	TGTGCCAGCAGTTACATGGAGGGGTTCTTAGAGGAAAGAACAGATACGCAGTATTTT	CASSYMEGFLEERTDTQYF
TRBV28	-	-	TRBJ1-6	TGTGCCAGTGCCCCGGGACTCCTCAATTCACCCCTCCACTTT	CASAPGLLNSPLHF
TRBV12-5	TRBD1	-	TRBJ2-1	TGTGCTAGTGGTACCCCGGACAGGGTGAATGAGCAGTTCTTC	CASGTPDRVNEQFF
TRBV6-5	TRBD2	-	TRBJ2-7	TGTGCCAGCAGTTACTCGGGGAGGGTCGGCGAGCAGTACTTC	CASSYSGRVGEQYF
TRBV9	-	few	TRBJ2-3	TGTGCCAGCAGCGTAGAGACAGAGAGCACAGATACGCAGTATTTT	CASSVETESTDTQYF
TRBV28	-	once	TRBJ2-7	TGTGCCAGCATAGACTACCGCCGCGAGCAGTACTTC	CASIDYRREQYF
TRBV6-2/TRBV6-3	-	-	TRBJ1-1	TGTGCCAGCAGTTACGGACAGAGCACTGAAGCTTTCTTT	CASSYGQSTEAFF
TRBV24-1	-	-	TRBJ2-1	TGTGCCACCAGTGATTTGACAGGAGCGTCATGGAATGAGCAGTTCTTC	CATSDLTGASWNEQFF
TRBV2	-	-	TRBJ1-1	TGTGCCATAAGCGGGATCATGAACACTGAAGCTTTCTTT	CAISGIMNTEAFF
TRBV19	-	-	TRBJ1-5	TGTGCCAGTAGTATACCGGACAGACCGAATCAGCCCCAGCATTTT	CASSIPDRPNQPQHF
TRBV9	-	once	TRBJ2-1	TGTGCCAGCAGCGTATCCGGAAGGAGCTCCTACAATGAGCAGTTCTTC	CASSVSGRSSYNEQFF
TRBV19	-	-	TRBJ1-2	TGTGCCAGTAGTAACGGCCGATCGAGAGGGTATGGCTACACCTTC	CASSNGRSRGYGYTF
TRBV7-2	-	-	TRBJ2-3	TGTGCCAGCAGCTTATGGCCAGCGGTAGATACAGATACGCAGTATTTT	CASSLWPAVDTDTQYF
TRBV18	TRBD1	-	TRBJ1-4	TGTGCCAGCTCACCCAGGGGGCAGGGACGGGAAAAACTGTTTTTT	CASSPRGQGREKLFF
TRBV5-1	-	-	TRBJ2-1	TGCGCCAGCAGCTTTAGAGGGAGTGAGTACAATGAGCAGTTCTTC	CASSFRGSEYNEQFF
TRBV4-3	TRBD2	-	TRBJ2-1	TGCGCCAGCAGCCGAGGACTAGCGGGGACCGCCTGGAATGAGCAGTTCTTC	CASSRGLAGTAWNEQFF
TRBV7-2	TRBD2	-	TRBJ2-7	TGTGCCAGCAGCTCGATCGCTGCTAGCGGGAGCTACGAGCAGTACTTC	CASSSIAASGSYEQYF
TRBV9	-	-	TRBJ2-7	TGTGCCAGCAGCGTAGAACTGAGCTCCTACGAGCAGTACTTC	CASSVELSSYEQYF